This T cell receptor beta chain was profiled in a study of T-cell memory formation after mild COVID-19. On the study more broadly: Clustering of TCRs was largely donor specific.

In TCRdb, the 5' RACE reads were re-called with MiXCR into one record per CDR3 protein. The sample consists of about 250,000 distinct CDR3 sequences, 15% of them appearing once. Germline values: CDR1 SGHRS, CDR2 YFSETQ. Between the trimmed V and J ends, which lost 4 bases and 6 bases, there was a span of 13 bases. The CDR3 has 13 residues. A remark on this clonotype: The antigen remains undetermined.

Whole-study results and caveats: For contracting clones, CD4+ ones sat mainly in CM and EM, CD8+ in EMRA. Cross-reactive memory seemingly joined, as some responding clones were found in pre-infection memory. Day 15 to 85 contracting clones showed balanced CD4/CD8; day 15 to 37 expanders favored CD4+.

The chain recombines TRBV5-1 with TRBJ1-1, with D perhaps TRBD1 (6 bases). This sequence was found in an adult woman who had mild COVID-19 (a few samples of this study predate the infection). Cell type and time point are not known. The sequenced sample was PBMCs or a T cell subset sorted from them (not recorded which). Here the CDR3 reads CASSPNRAPEAFF. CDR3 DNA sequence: TGCGCCAGCAGCCCGAACAGGGCCCCTGAAGCTTTCTTT.